This paragraph reports one T cell receptor beta chain. The method was immunoSEQ multiplex PCR; TCRdb's version includes in-frame clones alone and lacks a portion of them. The sample lists under 300,000 clones, about 82% occurring once. The data stem from a study of blood T cell repertoires in COVID-19. V was clipped by 3 bases and J by 4 bases, with 14 bases between them. The germline gives CDR1 LNHDA, CDR2 SQIVND (reference sequence). The CDR3 consists of 15 residues. This TCR derives from a woman aged 55-69 years with active or convalescent COVID-19. The rearrangement joins TRBV19 to TRBJ2-3, with D perhaps matching TRBD2 (6 bases). Sequenced sample: peripheral blood. The DNA of the CDR3 is TGTGCCAGTAGTATGGTCGGAGGGAGAGCAGATACGCAGTATTTT. Translation: CASSMVGGRADTQYF.